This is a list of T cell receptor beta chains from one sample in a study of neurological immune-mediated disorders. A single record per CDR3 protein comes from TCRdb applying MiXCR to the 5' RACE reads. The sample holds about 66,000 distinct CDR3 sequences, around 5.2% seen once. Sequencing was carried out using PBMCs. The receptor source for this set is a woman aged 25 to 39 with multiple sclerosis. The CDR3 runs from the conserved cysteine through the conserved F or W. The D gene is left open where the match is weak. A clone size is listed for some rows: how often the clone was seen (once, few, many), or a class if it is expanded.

CDR3: CASSLFGGEGQPQHF
DNA: TGTGCCAGCAGCTTATTCGGGGGTGAGGGTCAGCCCCAGCATTTT
J: TRBJ1-5
D: -
size: many
V: TRBV7-2

CDR3: CSAIPGGPDTQYF
DNA: TGCAGTGCTATCCCGGGAGGACCAGATACGCAGTATTTT
J: TRBJ2-3
D: TRBD2
size: many
V: TRBV20-1

CDR3: CASSLKETQYF
DNA: TGTGCCAGCAGCTTAAAAGAGACCCAGTACTTC
J: TRBJ2-5
D: -
size: many
V: TRBV7-2

CDR3: CASSQDATPRVGYTF
DNA: TGTGCCAGCAGCCAAGATGCCACCCCACGGGTGGGCTACACCTTC
J: TRBJ1-2
D: -
size: -
V: TRBV14

CDR3: CASSLSRYGYTF
DNA: TGTGCCAGCAGTTTGAGTCGGTATGGCTACACCTTC
J: TRBJ1-2
D: -
size: many
V: TRBV12-3/TRBV12-4

CDR3: CASSFLAAGGYTF
DNA: TGTGCCAGCAGCTTTTTGGCGGCAGGGGGCTACACCTTC
J: TRBJ1-2
D: -
size: many
V: TRBV7-9

CDR3: CASSLGTNYEQYF
DNA: TGCGCCAGCAGCTTGGGGACAAACTACGAGCAGTACTTC
J: TRBJ2-7
D: -
size: few
V: TRBV5-1

CDR3: CSAKGRTGRTSYEQYF
DNA: TGCAGTGCCAAAGGGCGGACAGGGCGTACCTCCTACGAGCAGTACTTC
J: TRBJ2-7
D: TRBD1
size: many
V: TRBV20-1

CDR3: CASSAGNQPQNF
DNA: TGTGCCAGCAGCGCCGGTAATCAGCCCCAGAATTTT
J: TRBJ1-5
D: -
size: many
V: TRBV9

CDR3: CASSYQPGIGQPQHF
DNA: TGTGCCAGCAGTTACCAACCCGGGATAGGTCAGCCCCAGCATTTT
J: TRBJ1-5
D: -
size: many
V: TRBV6-2/TRBV6-3

CDR3: CATSRERYCGYTF
DNA: TGTGCCACCAGCAGAGAGAGGTATTGTGGCTACACCTTC
J: TRBJ1-2
D: -
size: many
V: TRBV15

CDR3: CSARDKTPIYGYTF
DNA: TGCAGTGCTAGAGACAAGACACCTATCTATGGCTACACCTTC
J: TRBJ1-2
D: -
size: -
V: TRBV20-1

CDR3: CASSSGISGGSTDTQYF
DNA: TGTGCCAGCAGCTCTGGAATTAGCGGGGGTAGCACAGATACGCAGTATTTT
J: TRBJ2-3
D: TRBD2
size: many
V: TRBV7-2

CDR3: CASSSLGTGRYEQYF
DNA: TGTGCCAGCAGCTCCCTCGGGACGGGGAGATACGAGCAGTACTTC
J: TRBJ2-7
D: -
size: many
V: TRBV5-6

CDR3: CASSSARGGGNQPQHF
DNA: TGTGCCAGCAGTTCAGCCCGAGGGGGAGGCAATCAGCCCCAGCATTTT
J: TRBJ1-5
D: -
size: many
V: TRBV12-3/TRBV12-4

CDR3: CAISPSSSTDTQYF
DNA: TGTGCCATCAGTCCCAGTTCTAGCACAGATACGCAGTATTTT
J: TRBJ2-3
D: -
size: many
V: TRBV10-3

CDR3: CASSQGTSGGTDTQYF
DNA: TGTGCCAGCAGCCAAGGGACTAGCGGAGGCACAGATACGCAGTATTTT
J: TRBJ2-3
D: TRBD2
size: -
V: TRBV4-2

CDR3: CSASQLRDRVLENEQFF
DNA: TGCAGTGCTAGCCAACTCCGGGACAGGGTTTTGGAGAATGAGCAGTTCTTC
J: TRBJ2-1
D: TRBD1
size: many
V: TRBV20-1

CDR3: CASSLDLGWETQYF
DNA: TGCGCCAGCAGCTTGGATCTGGGCTGGGAGACCCAGTACTTC
J: TRBJ2-5
D: -
size: many
V: TRBV5-1

CDR3: CASSGSGWVADTQYF
DNA: TGTGCCAGCAGCGGATCCGGCTGGGTTGCAGATACGCAGTATTTT
J: TRBJ2-3
D: -
size: many
V: TRBV5-5

CDR3: CASSLDTGAPSYGYTF
DNA: TGTGCCAGCAGCTTAGACACAGGGGCCCCTAGCTATGGCTACACCTTC
J: TRBJ1-2
D: TRBD1
size: medium-sized
V: TRBV7-6

CDR3: CASSYKGGTENQPQHF
DNA: TGTGCCAGCAGCTACAAGGGCGGCACCGAGAATCAGCCCCAGCATTTT
J: TRBJ1-5
D: -
size: -
V: TRBV5-6

CDR3: CASSLSAGGRDTQYF
DNA: TGCGCCAGCAGCTTGTCGGCGGGGGGGCGAGATACGCAGTATTTT
J: TRBJ2-3
D: TRBD2
size: many
V: TRBV5-1

CDR3: CASSLGGGQGRTDTQYF
DNA: TGCGCCAGCAGCTTGGGCGGAGGACAGGGTCGTACAGATACGCAGTATTTT
J: TRBJ2-3
D: TRBD1
size: few
V: TRBV5-1

CDR3: CSERTIFGDEQFF
DNA: TGCAGTGAGAGGACTATATTCGGGGATGAGCAGTTCTTC
J: TRBJ2-1
D: -
size: many
V: TRBV20-1

CDR3: CASSPQETQYF
DNA: TGTGCCAGCAGCCCGCAAGAGACCCAGTACTTC
J: TRBJ2-5
D: -
size: many
V: TRBV6-6